The subject of this entry is one T cell receptor (beta chain). The antigen is undetermined. This sample is drawn from a study of CD8 T cells in Susac syndrome. Whole-study results and caveats: As the study acknowledged, the number of individuals in its TCR sequencing and HLA analysis was relatively small.

Trimming took 0 bases from V and 7 from J, leaving 13 bases between them. The CDR3 contains 15 residues. Germline-derived CDR1 and CDR2 are LGHNA and YSLEER. Random hexamers served to reverse transcribe roughly 0.5 to 1 ug RNA. immunoSEQ multiplex PCR amplified TCR beta CDR3 across 54 Vbeta, 13 Jbeta. TCRdb ran MiXCR on the immunoSEQ multiplex PCR reads and lists one entry per CDR3 protein. The repertoire holds about 200,000 distinct CDR3 sequences, with 80% to 95% as singletons. High-throughput TCR beta sequencing covered peripheral CD8+ and CD4+ T cells. The multiple sclerosis control group consisted of treatment-naive patients whose relapsing-remitting disease, which was either stable or active, fulfilled revised McDonald criteria.

This receptor was identified in a human donor with multiple sclerosis. The V gene is TRBV4-3, the J gene TRBJ2-1; D remains unclear. Sequenced input: CD8+ T cells from PBMCs. DNA for the CDR3: TGCGCCAGCAGCCAAGATAAGGGCGTGGCGAATGAGCAGTTCTTC. Amino acids: CASSQDKGVANEQFF.